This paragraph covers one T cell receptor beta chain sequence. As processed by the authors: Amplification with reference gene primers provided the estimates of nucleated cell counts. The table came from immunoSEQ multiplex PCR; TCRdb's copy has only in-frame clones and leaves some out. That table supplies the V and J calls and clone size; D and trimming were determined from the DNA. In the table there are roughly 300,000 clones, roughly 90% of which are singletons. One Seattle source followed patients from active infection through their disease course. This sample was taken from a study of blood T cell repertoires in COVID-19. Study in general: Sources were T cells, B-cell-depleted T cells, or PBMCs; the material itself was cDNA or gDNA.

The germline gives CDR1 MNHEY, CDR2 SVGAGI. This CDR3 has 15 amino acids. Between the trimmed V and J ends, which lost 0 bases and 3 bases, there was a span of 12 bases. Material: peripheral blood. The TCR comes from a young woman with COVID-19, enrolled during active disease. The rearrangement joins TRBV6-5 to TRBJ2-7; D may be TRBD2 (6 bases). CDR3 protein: CASSYSTEGFYEQYF. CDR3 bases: TGTGCCAGCAGTTACTCGACGGAGGGTTTCTACGAGCAGTACTTC.